This is a list of T cell receptor beta chains from one sample in a study of T cell responses to AZD1222 COVID-19 vaccine. Produced via immunoSEQ multiplex PCR; TCRdb's table is partial and in-frame only. The profile shows approximately 200,000 clones, approximately 94% of them singletons. Sequences were derived from peripheral blood, sampled on day 0 of AZD1222 vaccination. The source of these receptors is an adult in good health. CDR3s leave out the opening cysteine and the closing phenylalanine or tryptophan. D genes are given only for firm matches.

CDR3 length: 12
V gene: TRBV19
D gene: -
CDR3 protein: ASGERTMGGEQY

CDR3 length: 11
V gene: TRBV7-3
D gene: -
CDR3 protein: ASKLPGRNEQF

CDR3 length: 12
V gene: TRBV28
D gene: TRBD2
CDR3 protein: ASRVRGGLETQY

CDR3 length: 14
V gene: TRBV19
D gene: TRBD1
CDR3 protein: ARCRGDRRLSQPQH

CDR3 length: 14
V gene: TRBV14
D gene: TRBD1
CDR3 protein: ASSQEDRWEINEQF

CDR3 length: 17
V gene: TRBV2
D gene: TRBD2
CDR3 protein: ASSLRDWSPTSGSYEQY

CDR3 length: 12
V gene: TRBV6-5
D gene: -
CDR3 protein: ASSLQLNNEKLF

CDR3 length: 13
V gene: TRBV5-1
D gene: TRBD1
CDR3 protein: ASSLGQGRSYEQY

CDR3 length: 9
V gene: TRBV28
D gene: -
CDR3 protein: ASSGNQPQH

CDR3 length: 11
V gene: TRBV15
D gene: -
CDR3 protein: ATSRWAAYEQY